The sample holds a few counts of the clone carrying this TCR beta chain. The CDR3 loop spans 14 amino acids. Germline V gene sequence: CDR1 MGHRA, CDR2 YSYEKL. V was pared by 0 bases and J by 4 bases, with 10 bases between. This sample is drawn from a study of response to subunit inactivated influenza vaccine. TCRdb re-analysed the RT-PCR reads in MiXCR, keeping a single row per CDR3 protein. The sample yields hundreds of thousands of distinct CDR3 sequences, 15% to 17% seen once. The TCR sequence derives from a man aged 50 to 60 who received an inactivated influenza vaccine. Material: PBMCs from blood, obtained less than 13 days after vaccination. J is TRBJ2-7 and V is TRBV4-1; no reliable D call. CDR3 in amino acids: CASSQEIQRYEQYF. CDR3 in DNA: TGCGCCAGCAGCCAAGAGATACAGAGGTACGAGCAGTACTTC.